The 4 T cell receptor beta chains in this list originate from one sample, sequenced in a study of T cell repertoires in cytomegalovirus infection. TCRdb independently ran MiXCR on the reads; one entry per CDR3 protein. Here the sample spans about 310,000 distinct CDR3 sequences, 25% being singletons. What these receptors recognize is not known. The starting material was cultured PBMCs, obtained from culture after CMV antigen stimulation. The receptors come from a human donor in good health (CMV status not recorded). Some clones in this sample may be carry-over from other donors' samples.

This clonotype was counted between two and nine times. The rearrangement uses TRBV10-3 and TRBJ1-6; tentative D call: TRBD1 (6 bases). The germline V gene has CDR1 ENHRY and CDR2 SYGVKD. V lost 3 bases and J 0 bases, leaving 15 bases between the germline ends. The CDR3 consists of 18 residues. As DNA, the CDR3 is TGTGCCATCAGTGACCGGGACATTACAAGCTCCTATAATTCACCCCTCCACTTT. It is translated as CAISDRDITSSYNSPLHF.

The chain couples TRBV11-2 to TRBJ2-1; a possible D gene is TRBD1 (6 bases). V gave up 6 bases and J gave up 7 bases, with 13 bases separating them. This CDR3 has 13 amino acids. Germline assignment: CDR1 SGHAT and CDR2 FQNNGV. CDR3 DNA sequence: TGTGCCAGCAGGAAAGTGGGGGCTAATGAGCAGTTCTTC. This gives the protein CASRKVGANEQFF.

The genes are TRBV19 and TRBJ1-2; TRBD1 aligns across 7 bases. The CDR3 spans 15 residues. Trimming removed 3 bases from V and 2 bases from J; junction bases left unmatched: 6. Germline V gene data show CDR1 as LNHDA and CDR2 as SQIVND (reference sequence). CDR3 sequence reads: CASSIQTGMNYGYTF. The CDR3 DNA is TGTGCCAGTAGTATCCAGACAGGGATGAACTATGGCTACACCTTC.

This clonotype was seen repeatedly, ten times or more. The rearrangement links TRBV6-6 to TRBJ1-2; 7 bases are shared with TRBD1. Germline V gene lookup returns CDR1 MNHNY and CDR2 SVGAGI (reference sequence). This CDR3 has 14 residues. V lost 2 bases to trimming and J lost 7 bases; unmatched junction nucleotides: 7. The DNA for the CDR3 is TGTGCCAGCAGTTACGACAGGGACGGTTCTGGCTACACCTTC. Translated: CASSYDRDGSGYTF.